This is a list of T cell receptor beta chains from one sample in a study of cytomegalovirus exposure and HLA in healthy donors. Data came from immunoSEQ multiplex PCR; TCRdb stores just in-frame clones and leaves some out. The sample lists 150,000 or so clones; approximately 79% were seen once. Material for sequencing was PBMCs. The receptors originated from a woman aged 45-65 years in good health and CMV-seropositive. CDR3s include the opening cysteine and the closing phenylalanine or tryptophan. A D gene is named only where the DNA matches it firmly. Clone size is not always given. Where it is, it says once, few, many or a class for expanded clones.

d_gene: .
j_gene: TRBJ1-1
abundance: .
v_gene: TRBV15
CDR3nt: TGTGCCACCAGCAGAGCAGAGAACACTGAAGCTTTCTTT
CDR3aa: CATSRAENTEAFF

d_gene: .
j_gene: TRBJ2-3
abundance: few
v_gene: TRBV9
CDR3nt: TGTGCCAGCAGCGTAGTCGCGGCGGGGCAGACTAGCACAGATACGCAGTATTTT
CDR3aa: CASSVVAAGQTSTDTQYF

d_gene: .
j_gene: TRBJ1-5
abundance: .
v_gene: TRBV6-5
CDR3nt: TGTGCCAGCAGTTATAGGGGCCAAGGGGCCCAGCATTTT
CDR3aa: CASSYRGQGAQHF

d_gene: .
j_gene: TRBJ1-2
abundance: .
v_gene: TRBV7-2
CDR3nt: TGTGCCAGCAGCTCTACAGGGATCTATGGCTACACCTTC
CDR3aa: CASSSTGIYGYTF

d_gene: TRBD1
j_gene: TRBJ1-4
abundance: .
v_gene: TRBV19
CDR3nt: TGTGCCAGTAGTCTTATGCAGGGGGCATCTAATGAAAAACTGTTTTTT
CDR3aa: CASSLMQGASNEKLFF

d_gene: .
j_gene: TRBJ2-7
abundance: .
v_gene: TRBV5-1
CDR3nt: TGCGCCAGCAGCTTGGTGGCAGGCCAAGCCTCCGAGCAGTACTTC
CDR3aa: CASSLVAGQASEQYF

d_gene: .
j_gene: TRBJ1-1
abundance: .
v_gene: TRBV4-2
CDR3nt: TGTGCCAGCAGCCAAGAACAGGCAGTGAACACTGAAGCTTTCTTT
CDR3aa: CASSQEQAVNTEAFF

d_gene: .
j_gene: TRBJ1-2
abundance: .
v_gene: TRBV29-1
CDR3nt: TGCAGCGCAGGGACACCTGACACGGTGGCCGATGGCTACACCTTC
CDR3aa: CSAGTPDTVADGYTF

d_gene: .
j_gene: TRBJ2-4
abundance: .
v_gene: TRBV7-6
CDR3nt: TGTGCCAGCAGCCCGTCGCAGGGGAACATTCAGTACTTC
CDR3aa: CASSPSQGNIQYF

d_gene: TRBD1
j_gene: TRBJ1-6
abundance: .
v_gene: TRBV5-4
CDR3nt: TGTGCCAGCAGCCCGGGACAGGGGTATAATTCACCCCTCCACTTT
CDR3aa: CASSPGQGYNSPLHF

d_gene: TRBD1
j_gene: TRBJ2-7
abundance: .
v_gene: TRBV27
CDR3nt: TGTGCCAGCAGTCCCCCCCAATCGGGACAGGATATCTACGGGCAGTACTTC
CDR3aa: CASSPPQSGQDIYGQYF

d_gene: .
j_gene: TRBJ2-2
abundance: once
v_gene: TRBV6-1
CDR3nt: TGTGCCAGCAATCGGGGTATCGACGGGGAGCTGTTTTTT
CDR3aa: CASNRGIDGELFF

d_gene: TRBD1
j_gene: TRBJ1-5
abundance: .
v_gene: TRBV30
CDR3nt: TGTGCCTCCAACCGGGACAGGGCCTATCAGCCCCAGCATTTT
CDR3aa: CASNRDRAYQPQHF

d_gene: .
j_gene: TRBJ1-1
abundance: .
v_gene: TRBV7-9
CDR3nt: TGTGCCAGCAGCTTTCAGGGAGGCACTGAAGCTTTCTTT
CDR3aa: CASSFQGGTEAFF

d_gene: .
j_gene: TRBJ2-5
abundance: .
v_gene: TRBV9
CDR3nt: TGTGCCAGCAGCCCTGCCCAGTCCCAAGAGACCCAGTACTTC
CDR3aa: CASSPAQSQETQYF

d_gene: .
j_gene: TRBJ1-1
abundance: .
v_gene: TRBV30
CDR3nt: TGTGCCTGGAGTGTTTTCGGGGGGCTGGGCACTGAAGCTTTCTTT
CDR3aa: CAWSVFGGLGTEAFF

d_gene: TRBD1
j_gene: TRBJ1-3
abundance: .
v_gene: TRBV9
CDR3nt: TGTGCCAGCAGCGTAGGGGACAGGGTGCCAAACACCATATATTTT
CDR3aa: CASSVGDRVPNTIYF

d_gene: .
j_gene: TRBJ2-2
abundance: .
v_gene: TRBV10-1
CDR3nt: TGCGCCAGCGCGGACAGCCTGACCGGGGAGCTGTTTTTT
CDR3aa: CASADSLTGELFF

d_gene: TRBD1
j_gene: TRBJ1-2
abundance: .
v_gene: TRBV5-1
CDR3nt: TGCGCCAGCAGCGCAGACAGGGTGGGCTATGGCTACACCTTC
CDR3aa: CASSADRVGYGYTF

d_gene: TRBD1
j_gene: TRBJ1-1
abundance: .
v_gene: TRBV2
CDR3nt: TGTGCCAGCAGTGTTTCGAGACAGGGAAACACTGAAGCTTTCTTT
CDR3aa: CASSVSRQGNTEAFF

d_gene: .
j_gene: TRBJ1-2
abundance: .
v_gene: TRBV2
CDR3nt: TGTGCCAGCAGTTCGGACTATGGCTACACCTTC
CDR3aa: CASSSDYGYTF

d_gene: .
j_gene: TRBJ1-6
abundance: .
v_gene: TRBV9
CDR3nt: TGTGCCAGCAGCGTAGATTCCGAGTATAATTCACCCCTCCACTTT
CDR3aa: CASSVDSEYNSPLHF

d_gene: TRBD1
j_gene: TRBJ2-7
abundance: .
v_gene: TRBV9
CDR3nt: TGTGCCAGCAGCGCCGGGACAGGGAGGAAGGACGAGCAGTACTTC
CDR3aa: CASSAGTGRKDEQYF

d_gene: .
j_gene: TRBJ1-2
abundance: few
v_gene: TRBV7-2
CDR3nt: TGTGCCAGCACCGCATCACCCAGGGACTATGGCTACACCTTC
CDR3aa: CASTASPRDYGYTF

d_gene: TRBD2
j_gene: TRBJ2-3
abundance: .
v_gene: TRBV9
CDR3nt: TGTGCCAGCAGCACCTTAGCGGGGGGGAGGGCAGATACGCAGTATTTT
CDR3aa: CASSTLAGGRADTQYF

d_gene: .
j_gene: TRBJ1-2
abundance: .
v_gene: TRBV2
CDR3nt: TGTGCCAAGCCTGGCGGGAATCGATATGGCTACACCTTC
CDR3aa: CAKPGGNRYGYTF

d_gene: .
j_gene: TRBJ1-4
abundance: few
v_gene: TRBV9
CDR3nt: TGTGCCAGCAGCGCGGCAGCCCGGGGTGAAAAACTGTTTTTT
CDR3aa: CASSAAARGEKLFF

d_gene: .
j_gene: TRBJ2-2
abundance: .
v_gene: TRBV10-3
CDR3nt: TGTGCCATCAGTGTTGGAGGGTCCCGGGAGCTGTTTTTT
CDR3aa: CAISVGGSRELFF

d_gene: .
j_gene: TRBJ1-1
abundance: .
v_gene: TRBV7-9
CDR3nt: TGTGCCAGCATGATAGAAGTGAACACTGAAGCTTTCTTT
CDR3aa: CASMIEVNTEAFF

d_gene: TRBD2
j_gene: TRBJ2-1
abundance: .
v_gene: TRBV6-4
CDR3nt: TGTGCCAGCAGTCGGGAGGGGGGGGCCTCCAATGAGCAGTTCTTC
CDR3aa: CASSREGGASNEQFF

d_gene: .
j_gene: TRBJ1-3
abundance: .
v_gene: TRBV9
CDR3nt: TGTGCCAGCAGCGTAGGTGTCAGGTTCTCTGGAAACACCATATATTTT
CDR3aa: CASSVGVRFSGNTIYF

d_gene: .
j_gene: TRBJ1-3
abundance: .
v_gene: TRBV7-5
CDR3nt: TGTTCCGGCGGCGACTCTGGAAACACCATATATTTT
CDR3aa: CSGGDSGNTIYF

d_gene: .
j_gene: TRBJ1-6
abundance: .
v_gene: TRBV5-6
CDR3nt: TGTGCCAGCAGCGTAAGTGGGACTAGAGTAACCTATAATTCACCCCTCCACTTT
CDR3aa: CASSVSGTRVTYNSPLHF

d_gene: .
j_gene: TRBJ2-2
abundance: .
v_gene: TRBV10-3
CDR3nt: TGTGCCATCAGTGAGTCGGCCCCGATAGGGGTGGACACCGGGGAGCTGTTTTTT
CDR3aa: CAISESAPIGVDTGELFF

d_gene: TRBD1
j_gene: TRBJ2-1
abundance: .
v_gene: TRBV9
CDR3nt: TGTGCCAGCAGCGTAGGGGTCGGAGGACAGGGGTTCAATGAGCAGTTCTTC
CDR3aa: CASSVGVGGQGFNEQFF

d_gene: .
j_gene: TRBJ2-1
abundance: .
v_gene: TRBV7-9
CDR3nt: TGTGCCAGCAGCCAGGGTATATCGAACCACAATGAGCAGTTCTTC
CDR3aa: CASSQGISNHNEQFF

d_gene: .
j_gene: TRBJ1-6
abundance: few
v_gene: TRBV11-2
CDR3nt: TGTGCCAGCAGCCGGTACTCCTATAATTCACCCCTCCACTTT
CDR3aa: CASSRYSYNSPLHF

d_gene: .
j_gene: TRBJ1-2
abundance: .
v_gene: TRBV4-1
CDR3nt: TGCGCCAGCAGCCAAGATGAGGACTTGGTGGTTGGCTACACCTTC
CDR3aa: CASSQDEDLVVGYTF

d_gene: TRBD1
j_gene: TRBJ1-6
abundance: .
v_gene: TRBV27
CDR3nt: TGTGCCAGCAGTCCCCGACAGGGGTATAATTCACCCCTCCACTTT
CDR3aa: CASSPRQGYNSPLHF

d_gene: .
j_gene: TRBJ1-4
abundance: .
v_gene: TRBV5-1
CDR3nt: TGCGCCAGCAGCTCTACAGGCGCAACTAATGAAAAACTGTTTTTT
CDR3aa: CASSSTGATNEKLFF

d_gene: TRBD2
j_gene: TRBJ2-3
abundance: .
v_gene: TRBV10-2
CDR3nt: TGCGCCAGCAGTGCCCAACTAGCGGCCACGGGAGATACGCAGTATTTT
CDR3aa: CASSAQLAATGDTQYF

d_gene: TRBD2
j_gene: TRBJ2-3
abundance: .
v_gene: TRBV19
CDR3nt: TGTGCCAGTAGTATCGGGACTAGCGGGGGGGCCCCGGATACGCAGTATTTT
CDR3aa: CASSIGTSGGAPDTQYF

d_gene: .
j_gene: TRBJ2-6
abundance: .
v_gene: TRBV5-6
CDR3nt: TGTGCCAGCAGCGCGGCAGTCTCTGGGGCCAACGTCCTGACTTTC
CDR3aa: CASSAAVSGANVLTF

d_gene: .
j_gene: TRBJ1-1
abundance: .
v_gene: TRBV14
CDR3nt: TGTGCCAGCAGCCAGCGACACCTATCGAACACTGAAGCTTTCTTT
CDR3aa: CASSQRHLSNTEAFF

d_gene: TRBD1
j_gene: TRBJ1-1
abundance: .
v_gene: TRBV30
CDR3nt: TGTGCCTGGAGACCCCGGGACAGGGGCAGCGGCACTGAAGCTTTCTTT
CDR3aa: CAWRPRDRGSGTEAFF

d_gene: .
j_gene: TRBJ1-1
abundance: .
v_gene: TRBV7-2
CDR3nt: TGTGCCAGCAGCGCCGGAGGGGCCCAGAACACTGAAGCTTTCTTT
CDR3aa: CASSAGGAQNTEAFF

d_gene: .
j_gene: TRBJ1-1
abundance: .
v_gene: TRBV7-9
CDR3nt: TGTTCCAGCAGCTTAGGAGGGGGGGCCGCTTTCTTT
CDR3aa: CSSSLGGGAAFF

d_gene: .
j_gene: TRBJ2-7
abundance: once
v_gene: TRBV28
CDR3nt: TGTGCCAGCAGCGTAGCAGGGGCAGGGTTACACGAGCAGTACTTC
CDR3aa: CASSVAGAGLHEQYF

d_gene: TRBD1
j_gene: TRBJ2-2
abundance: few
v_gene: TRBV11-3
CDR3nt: TGTGCCAGCAGCCCAGGGGGCACTTTGGGCACCGGGGAGCTGTTTTTT
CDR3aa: CASSPGGTLGTGELFF

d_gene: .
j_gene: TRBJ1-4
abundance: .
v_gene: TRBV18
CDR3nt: TGTGCCAGCTCACCACCGGGGCGAGGGGGAGAAAAAAAACTGTTTTTT
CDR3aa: CASSPPGRGGEKKLFF

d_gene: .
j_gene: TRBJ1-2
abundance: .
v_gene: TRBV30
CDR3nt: TGTGCCTGGAGTGTACTGCAGGGGATGTATGGCTACACCTTC
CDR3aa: CAWSVLQGMYGYTF

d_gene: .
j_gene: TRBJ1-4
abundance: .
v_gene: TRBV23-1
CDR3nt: TGCGCCAGCAGTCCCCGGGGTCTAAGGAATGAAAAACTGTTTTTT
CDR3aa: CASSPRGLRNEKLFF

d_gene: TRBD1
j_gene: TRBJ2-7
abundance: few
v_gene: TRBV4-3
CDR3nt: TGCGCCAGGTCGGACAGGTACGAGCAGTACTTC
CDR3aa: CARSDRYEQYF

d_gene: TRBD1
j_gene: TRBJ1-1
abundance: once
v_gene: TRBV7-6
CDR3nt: TGTGCCAGCAGCATCCCCGAACCGGGACAGGGGGCCTCCCCCACTGAAGCTTTCTTT
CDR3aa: CASSIPEPGQGASPTEAFF

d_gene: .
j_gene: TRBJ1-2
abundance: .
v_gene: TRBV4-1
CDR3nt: TGCGCCAGCAGCCAAGGACAGGATAACTATGGCTACACCTTC
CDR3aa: CASSQGQDNYGYTF